This T cell receptor (beta chain) was observed in a study of cytomegalovirus exposure and HLA in healthy donors. Study-level results: TCR association rates varied by HLA locus in a later analysis, with DRB1 highest and HLA-C lowest. Being productive about 87% or about 30% of the time was typical of most TCR beta V segments in an earlier analysis. In vitro experiments confirmed that a few CMV-associated chains were specific for CMV antigens.

Vbeta (60) and Jbeta (13) primers were used in the PCR. TCRdb's table, derived via immunoSEQ multiplex PCR, lists solely in-frame clones and lacks some. The sample includes approximately 140,000 clones, approximately 82% seen only once; the top ten take roughly 2.5%. With regard to this clone: Its antigen is not identified.

Germline CDR1 KGHSH, CDR2 LQKENI. This CDR3 region has 16 residues. Trimming at V came to 3 bases and at J to 4 bases, leaving 10 bases not matched to a gene. The clonotype originates from a man over 45 in good health and CMV-seronegative. The source material was PBMCs. The V and J genes are TRBV18 and TRBJ1-2, with TRBD1 matching over 8 bases. CDR3 amino acids: CASSPTRDRLSYGYTF. CDR3 nucleotide sequence: TGTGCCAGCTCACCGACGAGGGACAGGCTTTCCTATGGCTACACCTTC. The complete variable domain, with remaining parts taken from reference TRBV18 and TRBJ1-2, reads NAGVMQNPRHLVRRRGQEARLRCSPMKGHSHVYWYRQLPEEGLKFMVYLQKENIIDESGMPKERFSAEFPKEGPSILRIQQVVRGDSAAYFCASSPTRDRLSYGYTFGSGTRLTVV.